This T cell receptor (beta chain) was profiled in a study of human T cells and chemical hapten exposure. This sample's time point: pre-sensitization, week 0. Treatment in this sample: therapeutic diphenylcyclopropenone sensitization with weekly scalp DPC. This CDR3 is built from 14 residues. Trimming took off 7 bases at V and 0 bases at J, with 13 bases between the two ends. Per the germline V gene, CDR1 is MNHEY and CDR2 is SVGEGT. This clonotype has more than one count but fewer than ten. TCRdb re-derived calls from the RACE reads in MiXCR, one entry per CDR3 protein. The sample has under 300,000 distinct CDR3 sequences; 8.6% are singletons.

This TCR was sampled from a woman aged 40-49 years with alopecia areata. Some clones in this sample may be carry-over from other donors' samples. The sample was whole blood, taken in connection with sensitization to the hapten diphenylcyclopropenone (DPC). The V call is TRBV6-2 or TRBV6-3, the J call TRBJ2-7; the D is unclear. This CDR3 is CASNQYQASYEQYF. The DNA for the CDR3 is TGTGCCAGCAACCAATACCAGGCCTCCTACGAGCAGTACTTC.